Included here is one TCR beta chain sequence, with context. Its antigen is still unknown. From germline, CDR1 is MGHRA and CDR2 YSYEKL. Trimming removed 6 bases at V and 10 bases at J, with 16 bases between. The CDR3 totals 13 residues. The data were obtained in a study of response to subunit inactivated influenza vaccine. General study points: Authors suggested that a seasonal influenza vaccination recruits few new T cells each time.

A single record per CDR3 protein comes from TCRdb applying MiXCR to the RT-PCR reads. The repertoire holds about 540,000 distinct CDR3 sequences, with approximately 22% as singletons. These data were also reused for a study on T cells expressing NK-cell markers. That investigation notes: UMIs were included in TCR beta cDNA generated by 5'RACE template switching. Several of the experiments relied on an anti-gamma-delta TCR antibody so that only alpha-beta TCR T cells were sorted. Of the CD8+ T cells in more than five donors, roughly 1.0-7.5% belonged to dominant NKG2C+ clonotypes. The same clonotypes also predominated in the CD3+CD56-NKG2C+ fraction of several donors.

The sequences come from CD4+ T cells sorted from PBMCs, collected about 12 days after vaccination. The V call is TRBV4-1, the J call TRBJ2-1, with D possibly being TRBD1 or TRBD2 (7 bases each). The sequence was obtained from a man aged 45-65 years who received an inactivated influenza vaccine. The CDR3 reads CASRRTGEGEQFF. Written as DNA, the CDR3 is TGCGCCAGCAGGCGAACAGGGGAGGGGGAGCAGTTCTTC.